One T cell receptor (beta chain) is described in this entry. Its antigen is still unknown. CD8+ and CD4+ T cells were negatively isolated; TEMRA cells were FACS-enriched. This entry comes from a study of CD8 T cells in Susac syndrome. Findings of the study overall: That the number of individuals in its TCR sequencing and HLA analysis was relatively small was acknowledged by the study.

Reverse transcription of about 0.5 to 1 ug RNA was performed with random hexamers. The method of amplification for TCR beta CDR3 was immunoSEQ multiplex PCR, covering 54 Vbeta and 13 Jbeta. TCRdb ran MiXCR on the immunoSEQ multiplex PCR reads and lists one entry per CDR3 protein. The sample lists fewer than 250,000 distinct CDR3 sequences; 92% were seen once. Germline V gene sequence: CDR1 MNHEY, CDR2 SVGAGI. The CDR3 is made up of 12 amino acids. Trimming at V came to 4 bases and at J to 11 bases, leaving 5 bases not matched to a gene. The chain is built from TRBV6-5 and TRBJ1-1; TRBD1 agrees at 9 bases. Input material: CD8+ T cells from PBMCs. The source is a human donor with multiple sclerosis. CDR3 residues: CASSSGTGLAFF. CDR3 nucleotide sequence: TGTGCCAGCAGTTCCGGGACAGGGCTGGCTTTCTTT.